This T cell receptor (beta chain) was sequenced in a study of CD8+ T cells in alopecia areata. Turning to the study itself: Treated patients were given 5 to 10 mg oral tofacitinib twice daily.

Following extraction, RNA underwent reverse transcription to cDNA, which served as the sequencing template. Only in-frame clones appear in the TCRdb table, and some are missing; sequencing was by immunoSEQ multiplex PCR. The repertoire includes about 270,000 clones, 50% to 75% of them detected once, and roughly 0.88% sits in the top ten. A word on this clone: Its antigen is unidentified.

Treatment described: oral pan-JAK inhibitor, 5-10 mg twice daily. The CDR3 runs 18 residues. Germline assignment: CDR1 GTSNPN and CDR2 SVGIG (reference sequence). V lost 3 bases to trimming and J lost 4 bases; unmatched junction nucleotides: 13. Study outcomes and limitations: The study found TCR sharing across patients less clear than in mice, possibly for HLA reasons.

Source: CD4+ T cells sorted from blood, taken around week 54, from a patient treated with tofacitinib. The receptor comes from a human donor with alopecia areata. The chain has TRBV30 and TRBJ1-6; TRBD1 matches 9 bases. CDR3 bases: TGTGCCTGGAGACCCGGGACAGGGTTAACTCCGTATAATTCACCCCTCCACTTT. It codes for CAWRPGTGLTPYNSPLHF.